By proportion, the clone carrying this T cell receptor beta chain is medium-sized. The antigen is not known. Quantitative 5'-RACE with molecular barcodes produced the TCR beta libraries. A single record per CDR3 protein comes from TCRdb applying MiXCR to the 5' RACE reads. This table holds some 37,000 distinct CDR3 sequences, approximately 11% found once. This sample stems from a study of CD8 T cells in ankylosing spondylitis. Study-level points and caveats: Characteristic, it appeared, of ankylosing spondylitis blood was a TCR beta motif of eight highly homologous variants. In ankylosing spondylitis patients, matched synovial fluid reportedly showed significant enrichment of disease-linked clones.

Germline V gene data show CDR1 as MDHEN and CDR2 as SYDVKM. V lost 3 bases, J lost 4 bases, and 9 bases lay in between. This CDR3 contains 14 residues. V and J are TRBV28 and TRBJ1-4; D ambiguous. Sample: synovial fluid, either unsorted or a sorted T cell fraction (not recorded which). This receptor was identified in a male donor with ankylosing spondylitis. CDR3 sequence: CASSFGRVNEKLFF. CDR3 nucleotide sequence: TGTGCCAGCAGTTTCGGGAGGGTTAATGAAAAACTGTTTTTT.